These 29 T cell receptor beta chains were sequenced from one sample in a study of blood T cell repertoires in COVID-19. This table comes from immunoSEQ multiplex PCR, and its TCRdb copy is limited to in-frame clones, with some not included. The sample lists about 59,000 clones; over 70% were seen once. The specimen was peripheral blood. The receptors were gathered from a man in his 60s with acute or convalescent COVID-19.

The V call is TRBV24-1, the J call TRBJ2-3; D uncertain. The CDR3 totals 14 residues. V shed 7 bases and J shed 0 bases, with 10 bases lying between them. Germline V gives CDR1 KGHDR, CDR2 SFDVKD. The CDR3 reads CATSSLRSTDTQYF. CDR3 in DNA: TGTGCCACCAGCTCACTGAGGAGCACAGATACGCAGTATTTT.

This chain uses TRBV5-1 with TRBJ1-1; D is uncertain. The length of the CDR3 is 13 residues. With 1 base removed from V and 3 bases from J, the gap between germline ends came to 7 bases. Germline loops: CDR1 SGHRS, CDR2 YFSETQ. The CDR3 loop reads CASSLNSDTEAFF. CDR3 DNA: TGCGCCAGCAGCTTGAATTCGGACACTGAAGCTTTCTTT.

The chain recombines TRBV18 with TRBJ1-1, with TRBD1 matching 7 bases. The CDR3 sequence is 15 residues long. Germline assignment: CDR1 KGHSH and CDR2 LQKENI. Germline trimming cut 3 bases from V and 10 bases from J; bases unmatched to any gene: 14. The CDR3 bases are TGTGCCAGCTCACCGACATCCGACAGGGACGTGGGAGCTTTCTTT. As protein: CASSPTSDRDVGAFF.

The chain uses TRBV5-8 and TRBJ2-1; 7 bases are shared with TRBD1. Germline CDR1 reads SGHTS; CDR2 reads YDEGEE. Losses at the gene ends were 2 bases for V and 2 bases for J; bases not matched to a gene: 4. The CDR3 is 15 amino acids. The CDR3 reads CASSFDRAPYNEQFF. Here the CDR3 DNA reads TGTGCCAGCAGCTTCGACAGGGCCCCCTACAATGAGCAGTTCTTC.

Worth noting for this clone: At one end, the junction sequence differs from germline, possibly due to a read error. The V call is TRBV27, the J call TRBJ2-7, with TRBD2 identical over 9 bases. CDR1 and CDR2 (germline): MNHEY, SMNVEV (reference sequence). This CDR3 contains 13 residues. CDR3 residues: CASGLAGAYEQYF. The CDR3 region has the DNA TGTGCCAGCGGTTTAGCGGGGGCGTACGAGCAGTACTTC.

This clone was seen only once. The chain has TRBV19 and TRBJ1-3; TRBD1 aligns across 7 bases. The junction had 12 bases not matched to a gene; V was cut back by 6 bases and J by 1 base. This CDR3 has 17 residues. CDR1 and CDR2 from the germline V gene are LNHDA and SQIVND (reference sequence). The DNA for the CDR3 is TGTGCCAGTAGATCGTTGGGGACAGAGACGTCTGGAAACACCATATATTTT. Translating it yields CASRSLGTETSGNTIYF.

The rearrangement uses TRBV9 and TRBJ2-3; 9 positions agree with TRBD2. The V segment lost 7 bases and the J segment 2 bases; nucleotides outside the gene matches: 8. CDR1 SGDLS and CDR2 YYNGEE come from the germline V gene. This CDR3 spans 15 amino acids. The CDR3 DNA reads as TGTGCCAGCGGCCCACTAGCGGGCCTCACAGATACGCAGTATTTT. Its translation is CASGPLAGLTDTQYF.

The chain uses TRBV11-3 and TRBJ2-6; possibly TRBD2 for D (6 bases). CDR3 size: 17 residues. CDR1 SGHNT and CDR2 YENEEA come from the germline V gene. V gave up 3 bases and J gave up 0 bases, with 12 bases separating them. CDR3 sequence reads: CASSLVAGSSGANVLTF. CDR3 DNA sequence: TGTGCCAGCAGCTTGGTGGCCGGGAGCTCTGGGGCCAACGTCCTGACTTTC.

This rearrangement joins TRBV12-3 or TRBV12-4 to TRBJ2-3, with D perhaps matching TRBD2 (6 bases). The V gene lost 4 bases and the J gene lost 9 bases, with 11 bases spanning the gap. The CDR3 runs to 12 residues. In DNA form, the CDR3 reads TGTGCCAGCAGTTCTCCGGAGGGAACGCAGTATTTT. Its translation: CASSSPEGTQYF.

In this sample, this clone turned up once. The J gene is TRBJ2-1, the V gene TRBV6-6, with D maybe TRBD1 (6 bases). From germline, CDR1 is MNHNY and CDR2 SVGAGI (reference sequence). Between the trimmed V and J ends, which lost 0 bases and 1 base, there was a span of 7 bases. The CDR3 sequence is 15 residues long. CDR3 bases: TGTGCCAGCAGTTACTCGACAGGTTCCTACAATGAGCAGTTCTTC. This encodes CASSYSTGSYNEQFF.

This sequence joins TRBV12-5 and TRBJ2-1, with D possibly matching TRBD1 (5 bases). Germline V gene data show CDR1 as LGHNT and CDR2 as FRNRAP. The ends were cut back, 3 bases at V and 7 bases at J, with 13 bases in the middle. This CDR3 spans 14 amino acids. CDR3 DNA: TGTGCTAGTGGTTTCCAGGGCAGGGTGAATGAGCAGTTCTTC. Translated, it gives CASGFQGRVNEQFF.

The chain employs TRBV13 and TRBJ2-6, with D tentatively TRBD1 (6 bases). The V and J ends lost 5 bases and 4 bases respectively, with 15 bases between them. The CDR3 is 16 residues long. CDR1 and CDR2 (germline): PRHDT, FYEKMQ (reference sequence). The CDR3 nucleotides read TGTGCCAGCAGCAGAAAAGACAGGCCCGGGGCCAACGTCCTGACTTTC. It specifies CASSRKDRPGANVLTF.

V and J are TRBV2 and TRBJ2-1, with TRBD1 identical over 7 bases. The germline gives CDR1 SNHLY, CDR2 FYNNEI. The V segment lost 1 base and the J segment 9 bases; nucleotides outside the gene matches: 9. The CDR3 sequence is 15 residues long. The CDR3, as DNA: TGTGCCAGCAGTGAAGTCCACAGGGGTCTGGGTGAGCAGTTCTTC. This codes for CASSEVHRGLGEQFF.

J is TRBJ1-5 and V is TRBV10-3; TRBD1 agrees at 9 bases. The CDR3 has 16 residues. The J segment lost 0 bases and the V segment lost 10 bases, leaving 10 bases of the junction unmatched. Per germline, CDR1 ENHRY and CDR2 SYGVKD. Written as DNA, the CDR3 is TGTGCCACTAAACCGGGACAGGGCATTAGCAATCAGCCCCAGCATTTT. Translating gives CATKPGQGISNQPQHF.

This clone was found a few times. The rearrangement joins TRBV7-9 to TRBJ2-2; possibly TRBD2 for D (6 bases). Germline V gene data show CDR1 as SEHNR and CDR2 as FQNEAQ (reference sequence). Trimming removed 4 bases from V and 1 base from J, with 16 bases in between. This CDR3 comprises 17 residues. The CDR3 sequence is CASSSSVGAGNTGELFF. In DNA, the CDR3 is TGTGCCAGCAGCTCCTCGGTTGGAGCGGGGAACACCGGGGAGCTGTTTTTT. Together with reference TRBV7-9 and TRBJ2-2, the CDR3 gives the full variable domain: DTGVSQNPRHKITKRGQNVTFRCDPISEHNRLYWYRQTLGQGPEFLTYFQNEAQLEKSRLLSDRFSAERPKGSFSTLEIQRTEQGDSAMYLCASSSSVGAGNTGELFFGEGSRLTVL.

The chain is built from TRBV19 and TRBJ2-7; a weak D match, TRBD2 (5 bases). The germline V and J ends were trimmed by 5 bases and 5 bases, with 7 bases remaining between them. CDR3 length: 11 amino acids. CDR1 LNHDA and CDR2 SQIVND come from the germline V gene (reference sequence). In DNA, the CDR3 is TGTGCCAGTAGTTACGGGGACGAGCAGTACTTC. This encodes CASSYGDEQYF. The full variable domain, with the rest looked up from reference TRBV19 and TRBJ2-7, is DGGITQSPKYLFRKEGQNVTLSCEQNLNHDAMYWYRQDPGQGLRLIYYSQIVNDFQKGDIAEGYSVSREKKESFPLTVTSAQKNPTAFYLCASSYGDEQYFGPGTRLTVT.

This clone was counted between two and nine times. The CDR3 DNA reads TGTGCCAGCAGCCCCCGGGGGGGTTTATACGAGCAGTACTTC. This translates into CASSPRGGLYEQYF. The V call is TRBV7-9, the J call TRBJ2-7, with 8 positions matching TRBD2. Trimming at V came to 5 bases and at J to 4 bases, leaving 7 bases not matched to a gene. Germline V gives CDR1 SEHNR, CDR2 FQNEAQ (reference sequence). This CDR3 spans 14 amino acids.

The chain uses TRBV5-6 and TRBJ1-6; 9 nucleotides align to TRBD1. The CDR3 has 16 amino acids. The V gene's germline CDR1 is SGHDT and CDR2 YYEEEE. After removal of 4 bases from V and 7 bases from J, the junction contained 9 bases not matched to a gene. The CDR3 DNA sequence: TGTGCCAGCAGCACCAAGACAGGGGGTAAGAATTCACCCCTCCACTTT. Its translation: CASSTKTGGKNSPLHF.

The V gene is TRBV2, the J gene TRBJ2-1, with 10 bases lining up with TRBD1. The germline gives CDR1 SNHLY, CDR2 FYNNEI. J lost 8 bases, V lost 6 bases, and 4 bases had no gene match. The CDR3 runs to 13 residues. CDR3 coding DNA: TGTGCCAGCAGCGGGACAGGGGTTGATGAGCAGTTCTTC. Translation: CASSGTGVDEQFF. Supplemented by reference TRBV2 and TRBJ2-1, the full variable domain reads EPEVTQTPSHQVTQMGQEVILRCVPISNHLYFYWYRQILGQKVEFLVSFYNNEISEKSEIFDDQFSVERPDGSNFTLKIRSTKLEDSAMYFCASSGTGVDEQFFGPGTRLTVL.

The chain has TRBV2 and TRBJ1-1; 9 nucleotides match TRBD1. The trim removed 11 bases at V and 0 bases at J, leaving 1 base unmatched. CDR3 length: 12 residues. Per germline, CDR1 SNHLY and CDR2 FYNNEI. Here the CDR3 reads CAGTGMNTEAFF. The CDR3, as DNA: TGTGCCGGGACAGGGATGAACACTGAAGCTTTCTTT.

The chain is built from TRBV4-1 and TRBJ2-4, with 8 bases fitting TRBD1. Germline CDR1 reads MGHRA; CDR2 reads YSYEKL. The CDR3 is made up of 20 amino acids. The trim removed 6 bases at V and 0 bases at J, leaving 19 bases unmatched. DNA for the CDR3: TGCGCCAGCAGAATTTCCGGGACAGGCAATCTGGGACTAGCCAAAAACATTCAGTACTTC. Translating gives CASRISGTGNLGLAKNIQYF.

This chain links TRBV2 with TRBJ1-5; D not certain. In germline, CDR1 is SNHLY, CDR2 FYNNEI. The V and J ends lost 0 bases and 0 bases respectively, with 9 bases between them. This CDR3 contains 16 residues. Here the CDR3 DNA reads TGTGCCAGCAGTGAAGCCGGCAGGCTTAGCAATCAGCCCCAGCATTTT. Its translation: CASSEAGRLSNQPQHF.

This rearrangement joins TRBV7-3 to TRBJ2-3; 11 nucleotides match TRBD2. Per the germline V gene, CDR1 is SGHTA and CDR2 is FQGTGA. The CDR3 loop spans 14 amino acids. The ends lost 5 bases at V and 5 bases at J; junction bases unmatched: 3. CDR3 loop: CASSGGLAEDTQYF. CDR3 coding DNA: TGTGCCAGCAGCGGGGGACTAGCGGAAGATACGCAGTATTTT.

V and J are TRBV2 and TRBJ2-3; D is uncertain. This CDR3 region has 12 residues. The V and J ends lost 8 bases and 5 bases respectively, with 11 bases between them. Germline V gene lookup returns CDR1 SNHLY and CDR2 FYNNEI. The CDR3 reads CASLEGGDTQYF. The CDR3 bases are TGTGCCAGCCTGGAAGGCGGAGATACGCAGTATTTT.

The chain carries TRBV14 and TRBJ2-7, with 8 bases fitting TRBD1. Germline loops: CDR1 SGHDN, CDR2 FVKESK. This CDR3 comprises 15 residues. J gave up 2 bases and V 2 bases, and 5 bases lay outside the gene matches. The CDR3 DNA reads TGTGCCAGCAGCCAAACCGGACAGGGTACCTACGAGCAGTACTTC. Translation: CASSQTGQGTYEQYF.

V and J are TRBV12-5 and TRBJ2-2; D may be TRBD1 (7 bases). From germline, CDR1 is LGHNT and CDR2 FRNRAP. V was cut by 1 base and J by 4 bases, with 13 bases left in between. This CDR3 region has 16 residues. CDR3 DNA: TGTGCTAGTGGTTTGGGCAGGGGGGATTCCACCGGGGAGCTGTTTTTT. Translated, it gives CASGLGRGDSTGELFF.

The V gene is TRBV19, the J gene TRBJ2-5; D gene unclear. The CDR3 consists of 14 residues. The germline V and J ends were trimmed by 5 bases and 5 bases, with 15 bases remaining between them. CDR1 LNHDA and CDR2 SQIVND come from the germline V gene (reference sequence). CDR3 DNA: TGTGCCAGTAGTGCCCCAGGCAGTATGGAGACCCAGTACTTC. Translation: CASSAPGSMETQYF.

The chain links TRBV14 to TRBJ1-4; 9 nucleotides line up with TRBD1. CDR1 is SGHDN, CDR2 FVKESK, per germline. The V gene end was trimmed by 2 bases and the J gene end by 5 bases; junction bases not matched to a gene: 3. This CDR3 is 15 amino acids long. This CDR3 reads CASSQTGTGNEKLFF. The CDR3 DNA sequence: TGTGCCAGCAGCCAAACCGGGACAGGGAATGAAAAACTGTTTTTT.

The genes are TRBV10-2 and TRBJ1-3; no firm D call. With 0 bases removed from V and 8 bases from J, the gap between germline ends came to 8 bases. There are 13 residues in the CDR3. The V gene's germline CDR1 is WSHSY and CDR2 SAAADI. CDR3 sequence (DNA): TGCGCCAGCAGTGAGTCGATAGGAGACACCATATATTTT. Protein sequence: CASSESIGDTIYF.